This T cell receptor beta chain was obtained from a study of OX40 agonist ivuxolimab in advanced cancers. Profiled with immunoSEQ multiplex PCR; TCRdb holds only in-frame clones, not every one. The sample comprises 70,000 to 95,000 clones, 80% to 95% of which are singletons, and less than 0.35% rests with the top ten. Trimming took 1 base from V and 6 from J; bases not matched to a gene: 4. This CDR3 has 15 amino acids. Looked up from germline, CDR1 is SGHTA and CDR2 is FQGNSA. The TCR was taken from an adult with an advanced solid tumor such as melanoma, head and neck, liver or kidney cancer. The chain uses TRBV7-2 and TRBJ2-2; 8 nucleotides align to TRBD1. The source material was CD4+ or CD8+ T cells sorted from blood, sampled in a trial of the OX40 agonist ivuxolimab. The CDR3 is CASSLGQGFSGELFF. The DNA of the CDR3 is TGTGCCAGCAGCTTAGGACAGGGGTTTTCCGGGGAGCTGTTTTTT. Complete variable domain (other parts from reference TRBV7-2 and TRBJ2-2): GAGVSQSPSNKVTEKGKDVELRCDPISGHTALYWYRQSLGQGLEFLIYFQGNSAPDKSGLPSDRFSAERTGGSVSTLTIQRTQQEDSAVYLCASSLGQGFSGELFFGEGSRLTVL.